Presented here are 14 T cell receptor beta chains from one specimen sequenced in a study of cytomegalovirus exposure and HLA in healthy donors. The PCR ran on 60 Vbeta and 13 Jbeta primers. Repertoires were generated with immunoSEQ multiplex PCR, while TCRdb's copy carries only in-frame clones and drops some. The sample yields more than 100,000 clones, 55% to 80% seen once. The sample taken for sequencing was PBMCs. These receptors came from a woman aged 40 to 50 in good health and CMV-seronegative.

A word on this clone: The sample has other DNA sequences that encode this CDR3 too. This sequence joins TRBV30 and TRBJ2-7; TRBD1 agrees at 7 bases. J lost 0 bases, V lost 0 bases, and 5 bases had no gene match. CDR1 GTSNPN and CDR2 SVGIG come from the germline V gene (reference sequence). The CDR3 spans 15 residues. CDR3 loop: CAWSVPGTASYEQYF. The CDR3 DNA is TGTGCCTGGAGTGTCCCCGGGACAGCCTCCTACGAGCAGTACTTC. Together with reference TRBV30 and TRBJ2-7, the CDR3 gives the full variable domain: SQTIHQWPATLVQPVGSPLSLECTVEGTSNPNLYWYRQAAGRGLQLLFYSVGIGQISSEVPQNLSASRPQDRQFILSSKKLLLSDSGFYLCAWSVPGTASYEQYFGPGTRLTVT.

With regard to this clone: A clone one base away is much larger, so this may be a read error. The CDR3 nucleotides are TGTGCCAGCCGGAGCTCTGGAAACACCATATATTTT. Its translation is CASRSSGNTIYF. This chain connects TRBV25-1 to TRBJ1-3; D uncertain. With 8 bases removed from V and 0 bases from J, the gap between germline ends came to 5 bases. The V gene's germline CDR1 is MGHDK and CDR2 SYGVNS. CDR3 length: 12 residues.

This clone was counted a few times. The gene calls are TRBV7-6 and TRBJ2-1; 7 bases are a match to TRBD2. Germline CDR1 is SGHVS and CDR2 is FNYEAQ. V lost 5 bases and J lost 4; bases outside the gene matches: 11. The CDR3 loop spans 16 amino acids. CDR3 bases: TGTGCCAGCAGCCCTAGGGGTGTGGGACTATACAATGAGCAGTTCTTC. Its protein product is CASSPRGVGLYNEQFF.

The V and J genes are TRBV4-3 and TRBJ2-2, with D maybe TRBD2 (6 bases). Germline V gene data show CDR1 as LGHNA and CDR2 as YSLEER. The length of the CDR3 is 16 residues. V lost 4 bases and J lost 4, with 16 bases in between. The CDR3 spells CASSPIQEGSTGELFF. CDR3 nucleotides: TGCGCCAGCAGCCCTATACAGGAGGGTTCCACCGGGGAGCTGTTTTTT.

This sequence joins TRBV2 and TRBJ1-5; 7 positions agree with TRBD1. Germline V gives CDR1 SNHLY, CDR2 FYNNEI. The trim removed 7 bases at V and 3 bases at J, leaving 9 bases unmatched. This CDR3 spans 15 amino acids. The CDR3: CASTAGTAYNQPQHF. CDR3 in DNA: TGTGCCAGCACGGCGGGGACAGCATACAATCAGCCCCAGCATTTT. The full variable domain, rest sourced from reference TRBV2 and TRBJ1-5, is EPEVTQTPSHQVTQMGQEVILRCVPISNHLYFYWYRQILGQKVEFLVSFYNNEISEKSEIFDDQFSVERPDGSNFTLKIRSTKLEDSAMYFCASTAGTAYNQPQHFGDGTRLSIL.

This clone was seen once. The rearrangement links TRBV6-5 to TRBJ2-5, with D perhaps matching TRBD1 (6 bases). CDR1 and CDR2 (germline): MNHEY, SVGAGI. V was shortened by 8 bases and J by 5 bases, with 18 bases between the two germline ends. This CDR3 contains 14 residues. CDR3 region: CASGSDRRMETQYF. CDR3 nucleotides: TGTGCCAGCGGCTCGGACAGAAGGATGGAGACCCAGTACTTC.

The genes are TRBV4-1 and TRBJ2-7; TRBD2 is a possible D gene (6 bases). V was clipped by 3 bases and J by 4 bases, with 10 bases between them. From germline, CDR1 is MGHRA and CDR2 YSYEKL. The CDR3 is 13 amino acids. This CDR3 reads CASSQVGLYEQYF. The DNA of the CDR3 is TGCGCCAGCAGCCAGGTGGGACTTTACGAGCAGTACTTC.

This clone was observed a few times. The CDR3 coding sequence is TGTGCCAGCAGCCCGAGCGCCGCGGGCTACACCTTC. Translation gives CASSPSAAGYTF. This sequence joins TRBV7-2 and TRBJ1-2; no clear D. Trimming took off 5 bases at V and 8 bases at J, with 12 bases between the two ends. Looked up from germline, CDR1 is SGHTA and CDR2 is FQGNSA. The CDR3 contains 12 residues.

V usage is TRBV4-2 and J usage is TRBJ2-1, with 8 bases identical to TRBD2. There are 15 residues in the CDR3. CDR1 LGHNA and CDR2 YNFKEQ come from the germline V gene. The V gene end was trimmed by 5 bases and the J gene end by 6 bases; junction bases not matched to a gene: 9. CDR3 in amino acids: CASSLRPGGFNEQFF. In DNA, the CDR3 is TGTGCCAGCAGCTTAAGACCGGGGGGGTTCAATGAGCAGTTCTTC.

The genes are TRBV5-8 and TRBJ1-5; 10 nucleotides agree with TRBD1. The CDR3 length is 16 residues. J was trimmed by 2 bases and V by 3 bases; bases with no gene match: 5. Germline loops: CDR1 SGHTS, CDR2 YDEGEE. CDR3 coding DNA: TGTGCCAGCAGCTCTGACAGGGGGCTCCGCAATCAGCCCCAGCATTTT. This codes for CASSSDRGLRNQPQHF.

The CDR3 region is CASSFKQGAYEQYF. In nucleotides, the CDR3 is TGTGCCAGCAGCTTTAAACAGGGGGCTTACGAGCAGTACTTC. The V gene is TRBV7-2, the J gene TRBJ2-7; 9 bases align to TRBD1. The J segment lost 4 bases and the V segment lost 3 bases, leaving 4 bases of the junction unmatched. The germline CDR1 and CDR2 sequences are SGHTA and FQGNSA. This CDR3 region has 14 residues. The full variable domain, with the rest looked up from reference TRBV7-2 and TRBJ2-7, is GAGVSQSPSNKVTEKGKDVELRCDPISGHTALYWYRQSLGQGLEFLIYFQGNSAPDKSGLPSDRFSAERTGGSVSTLTIQRTQQEDSAVYLCASSFKQGAYEQYFGPGTRLTVT.

This chain connects TRBV5-1 to TRBJ1-3; the match to TRBD1 covers 8 bases. With V trimmed by 1 base and J by 4 bases, 4 bases remained unmatched. The CDR3 is made up of 15 amino acids. CDR1 is SGHRS and CDR2 is YFSETQ in the germline V gene. CDR3 DNA sequence: TGCGCCAGCAGCTTGCAGGGGGCTGAAGGAAACACCATATATTTT. Protein product: CASSLQGAEGNTIYF.

This chain connects TRBV6-1 to TRBJ2-4; 7 bases are a match to TRBD1. The germline CDR1 and CDR2 sequences are MNHNS and SASEGT. Germline trimming cut 3 bases from V and 3 bases from J; bases unmatched to any gene: 5. The CDR3 consists of 15 residues. CDR3 sequence: CASSDAGGFKNIQYF. The CDR3 DNA follows: TGTGCCAGCAGTGACGCAGGGGGATTCAAAAACATTCAGTACTTC.

The chain has TRBV6-6 and TRBJ2-1; 8 nucleotides agree with TRBD1. CDR3 length: 16 amino acids. Germline trimming cut 0 bases from V and 4 bases from J; bases unmatched to any gene: 5. Germline V gives CDR1 MNHNY, CDR2 SVGAGI (reference sequence). The CDR3 nucleotides read TGTGCCAGCAGTTACTCGCAGGGGGCTCGTTACAATGAGCAGTTCTTC. Translating it yields CASSYSQGARYNEQFF.